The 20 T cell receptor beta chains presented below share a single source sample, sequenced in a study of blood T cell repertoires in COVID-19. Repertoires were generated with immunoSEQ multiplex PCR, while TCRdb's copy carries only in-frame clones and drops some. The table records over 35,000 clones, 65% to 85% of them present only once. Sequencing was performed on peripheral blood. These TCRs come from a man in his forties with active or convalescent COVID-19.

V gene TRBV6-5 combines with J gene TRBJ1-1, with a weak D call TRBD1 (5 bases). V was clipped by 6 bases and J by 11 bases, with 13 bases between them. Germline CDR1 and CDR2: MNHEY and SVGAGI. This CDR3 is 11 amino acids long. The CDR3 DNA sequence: TGTGCCAGCAGGGCAGGGCTGGAGGCTTTCTTT. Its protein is CASRAGLEAFF.

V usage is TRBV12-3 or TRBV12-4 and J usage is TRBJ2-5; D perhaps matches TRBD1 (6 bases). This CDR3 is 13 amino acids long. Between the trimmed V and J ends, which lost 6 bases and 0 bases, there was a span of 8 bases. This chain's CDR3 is CASRGDNQETQYF. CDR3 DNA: TGTGCCAGCAGAGGGGACAACCAAGAGACCCAGTACTTC.

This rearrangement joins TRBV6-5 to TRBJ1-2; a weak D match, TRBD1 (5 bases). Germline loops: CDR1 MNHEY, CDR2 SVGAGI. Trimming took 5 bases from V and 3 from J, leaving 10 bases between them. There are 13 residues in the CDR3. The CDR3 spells CASSSRVDYGYTF. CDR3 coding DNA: TGTGCCAGCAGTAGCAGGGTCGACTATGGCTACACCTTC.

The CDR3 bases are TGCGCCAGCAGCTTGGCGCAGGCAACTAATGAAAAACTGTTTTTT. Amino acids: CASSLAQATNEKLFF. J is TRBJ1-4 and V is TRBV5-1; D is undetermined. The CDR3 consists of 15 residues. V lost 0 bases, J lost 0 bases, and 6 bases lay in between. Germline V gene sequence: CDR1 SGHRS, CDR2 YFSETQ. The entire variable domain, with the rest obtained from reference TRBV5-1 and TRBJ1-4, is as follows: KAGVTQTPRYLIKTRGQQVTLSCSPISGHRSVSWYQQTPGQGLQFLFEYFSETQRNKGNFPGRFSGRQFSNSRSEMNVSTLELGDSALYLCASSLAQATNEKLFFGSGTQLSVL.

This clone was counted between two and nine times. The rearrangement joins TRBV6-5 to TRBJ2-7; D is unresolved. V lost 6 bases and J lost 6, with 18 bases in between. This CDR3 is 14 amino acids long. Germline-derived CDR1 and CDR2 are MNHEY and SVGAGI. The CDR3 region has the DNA TGTGCCAGCAGCCCAACGCCGACCAACAGCGAGCAGTACTTC. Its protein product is CASSPTPTNSEQYF.

CDR3 DNA: TGTGCCAGCAGATTAAACGGACAGGGGAACACTGAAGCTTTCTTT. Protein: CASRLNGQGNTEAFF. This chain uses TRBV7-2 with TRBJ1-1; TRBD1 agrees at 8 bases. The germline V gene encodes CDR1 SGHTA and CDR2 FQGNSA. The CDR3 consists of 15 residues. With V trimmed by 6 bases and J by 1 base, 7 bases remained unmatched. The whole variable domain, remainder taken from reference TRBV7-2 and TRBJ1-1, is GAGVSQSPSNKVTEKGKDVELRCDPISGHTALYWYRQSLGQGLEFLIYFQGNSAPDKSGLPSDRFSAERTGGSVSTLTIQRTQQEDSAVYLCASRLNGQGNTEAFFGQGTRLTVV.

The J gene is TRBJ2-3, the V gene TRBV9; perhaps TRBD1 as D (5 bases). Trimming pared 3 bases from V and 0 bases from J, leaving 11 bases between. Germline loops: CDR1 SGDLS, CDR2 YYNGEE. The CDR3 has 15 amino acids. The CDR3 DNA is TGTGCCAGCAGCGGCAGGGTAACTAGCACAGATACGCAGTATTTT. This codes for CASSGRVTSTDTQYF.

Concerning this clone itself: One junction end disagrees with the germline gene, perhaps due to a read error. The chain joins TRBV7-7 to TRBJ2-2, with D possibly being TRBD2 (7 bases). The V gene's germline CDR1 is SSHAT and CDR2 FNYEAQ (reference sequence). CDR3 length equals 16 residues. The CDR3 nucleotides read TGTGCTAGCAGCCCTAGGGGGGGGGCTACGGCCGGGGAGCTGTTTTTT. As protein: CASSPRGGATAGELFF.

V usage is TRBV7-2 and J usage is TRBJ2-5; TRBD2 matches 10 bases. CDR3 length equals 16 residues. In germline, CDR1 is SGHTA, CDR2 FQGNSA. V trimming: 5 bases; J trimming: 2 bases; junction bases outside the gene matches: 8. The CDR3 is CASSPTSGIPQETQYF. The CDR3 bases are TGTGCCAGCAGCCCTACTAGCGGGATACCTCAAGAGACCCAGTACTTC. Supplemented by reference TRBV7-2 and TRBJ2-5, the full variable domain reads GAGVSQSPSNKVTEKGKDVELRCDPISGHTALYWYRQSLGQGLEFLIYFQGNSAPDKSGLPSDRFSAERTGGSVSTLTIQRTQQEDSAVYLCASSPTSGIPQETQYFGPGTRLLVL.

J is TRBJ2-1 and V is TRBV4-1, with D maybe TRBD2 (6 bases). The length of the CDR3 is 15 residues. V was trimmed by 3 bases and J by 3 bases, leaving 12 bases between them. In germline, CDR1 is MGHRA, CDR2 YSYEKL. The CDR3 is CASSHDGTLYNEQFF. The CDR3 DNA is TGCGCCAGCAGCCATGACGGGACTCTCTACAATGAGCAGTTCTTC.

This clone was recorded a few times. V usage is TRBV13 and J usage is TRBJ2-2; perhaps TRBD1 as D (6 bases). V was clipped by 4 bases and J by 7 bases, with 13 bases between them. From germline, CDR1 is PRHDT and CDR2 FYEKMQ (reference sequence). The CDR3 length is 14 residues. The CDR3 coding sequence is TGTGCCAGCAGCTATACAGGGTCGAGCGGGGAGCTGTTTTTT. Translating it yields CASSYTGSSGELFF.

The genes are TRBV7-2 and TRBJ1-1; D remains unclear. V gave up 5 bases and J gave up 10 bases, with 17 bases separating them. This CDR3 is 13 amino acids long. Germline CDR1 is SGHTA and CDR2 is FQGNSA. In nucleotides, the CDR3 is TGTGCCAGCAGCCTGGATGGGCGCATTAGAGCTTTCTTT. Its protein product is CASSLDGRIRAFF.

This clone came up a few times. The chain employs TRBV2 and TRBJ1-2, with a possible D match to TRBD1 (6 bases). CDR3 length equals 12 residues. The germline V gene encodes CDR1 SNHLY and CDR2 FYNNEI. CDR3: CRTGRFGYGYTF. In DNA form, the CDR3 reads TGTCGTACAGGGCGGTTCGGCTATGGCTACACCTTC.

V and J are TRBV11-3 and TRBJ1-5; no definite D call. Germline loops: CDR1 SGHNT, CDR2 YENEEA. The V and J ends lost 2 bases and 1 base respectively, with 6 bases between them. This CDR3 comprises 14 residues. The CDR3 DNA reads TGTGCCAGCAGCTTAAGTGGCAGCAATCAGCCCCAGCATTTT. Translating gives CASSLSGSNQPQHF.

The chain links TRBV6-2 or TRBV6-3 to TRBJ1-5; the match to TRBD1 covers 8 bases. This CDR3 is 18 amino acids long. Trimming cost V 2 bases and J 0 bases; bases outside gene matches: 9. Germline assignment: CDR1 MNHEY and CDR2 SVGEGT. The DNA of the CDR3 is TGTGCCAGCAGTTACCACACCGGGACAGGAGATAGCAATCAGCCCCAGCATTTT. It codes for CASSYHTGTGDSNQPQHF.

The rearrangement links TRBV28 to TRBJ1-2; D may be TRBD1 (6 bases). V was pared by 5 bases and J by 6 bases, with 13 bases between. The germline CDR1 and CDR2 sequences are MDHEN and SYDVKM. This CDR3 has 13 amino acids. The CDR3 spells CASSLGGEHGYTF. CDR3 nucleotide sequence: TGTGCCAGCAGTCTAGGGGGGGAACATGGCTACACCTTC.

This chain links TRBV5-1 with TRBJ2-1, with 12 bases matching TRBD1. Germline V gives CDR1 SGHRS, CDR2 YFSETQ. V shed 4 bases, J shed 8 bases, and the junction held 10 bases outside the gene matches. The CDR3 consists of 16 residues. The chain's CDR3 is CASSPSGTGGLDEQFF. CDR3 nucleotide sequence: TGCGCCAGCAGCCCGTCCGGGACAGGGGGCCTCGATGAGCAGTTCTTC.

DNA of the CDR3: TGTGCCAGCAGGCACAGGGGGGAGGTACGCACCGGGGAGCTGTTTTTT. It yields the protein CASRHRGEVRTGELFF. This chain joins TRBV2 and TRBJ2-2, with 8 bases aligning to TRBD1. This CDR3 is 16 amino acids long. Germline CDR1 SNHLY, CDR2 FYNNEI. Trimming at V came to 6 bases and at J to 4 bases, leaving 10 bases not matched to a gene.

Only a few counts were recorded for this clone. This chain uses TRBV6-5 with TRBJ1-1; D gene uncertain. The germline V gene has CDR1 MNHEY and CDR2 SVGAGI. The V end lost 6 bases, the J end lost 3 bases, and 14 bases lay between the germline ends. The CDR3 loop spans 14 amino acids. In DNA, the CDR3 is TGTGCCAGCAGACCGAGGGTTGACTACACTGAAGCTTTCTTT. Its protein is CASRPRVDYTEAFF.

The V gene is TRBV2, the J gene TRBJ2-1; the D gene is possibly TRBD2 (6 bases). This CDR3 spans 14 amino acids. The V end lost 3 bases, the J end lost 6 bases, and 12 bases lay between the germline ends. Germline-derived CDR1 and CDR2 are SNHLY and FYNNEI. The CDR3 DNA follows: TGTGCCAGCAGTGATCTCGTGGGGGGCAATGAGCAGTTCTTC. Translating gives CASSDLVGGNEQFF.